Following are 10 T cell receptor beta chains from one sample sequenced in a study of T cells in women clearing cervical HPV infection. The assay was immunoSEQ multiplex PCR, and TCRdb's table has in-frame clones only and misses some. This specimen shows approximately 40,000 clones; the ten leading clones hold about 8%. What was sequenced was blood buffy coat. The receptors were sampled from a woman between 18 and 75 years old with a cervical HPV16 infection that either progressed to CIN3+ or cleared (not recorded which).

As regards this clone: Read sequence stops 3 residues before the CDR3 end, and the germline J gene provides the missing end. The chain combines TRBV3-1 (or the pseudogene TRBV3-2) with TRBJ2-5; 8 bases agree with TRBD1. Germline lookup yields CDR1 LGHDT and CDR2 YNNKEL (reference sequence). The V gene end was trimmed by 6 bases and the J gene end by 5 bases; junction bases not matched to a gene: 11. The CDR3 contains 15 residues. Here the CDR3 reads CASRLTGVGWETQYF. CDR3 DNA (partial): TGTGCCAGCAGACTGACAGGGGTAGGGTGGGAGACC.

The part of the CDR3 DNA that was read is TGTGCCAGCAATATCCTAGCGGGAGATAGT. This gives the protein CASNILAGDS. The complete CDR3 reads CASNILAGDSQYF. The genes are TRBV2 and TRBJ2-4; 10 positions match TRBD2. The CDR3 goes on 3 residues after the read ends, and that part is filled in from the germline J gene. Germline V CDR1 and CDR2: SNHLY, FYNNEI. The CDR3 covers 13 residues.

A word on this clone: The CDR3 end lies 3 residues beyond the end of the read and is filled in from the germline J gene. This chain uses TRBV20-1 with TRBJ2-3; D is possibly TRBD1 (6 bases). CDR3 length: 16 amino acids. Germline V lookup: CDR1 DFQATT, CDR2 SNEGSKA (reference sequence). The V end was cut by 3 bases, the J end by 4 bases, with 20 bases between. The DNA read from the CDR3 is TGCAGTGCTAGCTCCCTTAACAGGGTAGGGGCAGATACG. This codes for CSASSLNRVGADT. The complete CDR3 protein is CSASSLNRVGADTQYF.

Comments on this clone: The sequence runs out 3 residues before the end of the CDR3; the remainder is reconstructed from the germline J gene. This rearrangement joins TRBV19 to TRBJ2-2; 8 bases map to TRBD1. Germline-derived CDR1 and CDR2 are LNHDA and SQIVND (reference sequence). V shed 9 bases and J 7 bases; nucleotides not matched to a gene: 7. The CDR3 sequence is 13 residues long. CDR3 residues: CASHNRGIGELFF. The DNA read from the CDR3 is TGTGCCAGCCACAACAGGGGGATCGGGGAG.

Remarks on this clone: Coverage ceases 3 residues before the CDR3 finishes, and the germline J gene fills in the end. The chain links TRBV29-1 to TRBJ2-2; D possibly corresponds to TRBD2 (5 bases). The V end lost 3 bases, the J end lost 3 bases, and 8 bases lay between the germline ends. The CDR3 length is 13 residues. Germline CDR1 and CDR2: SQVTM and ANQGSEA. The CDR3 sequence is CSVERVDTGELFF. The covered CDR3 bases are TGCAGCGTTGAGAGGGTGGACACCGGGGAG.

In the case of this clone: From the germline J gene comes the end of the CDR3, since the read stops 3 residues before it. The genes are TRBV2 and TRBJ2-1; D is perhaps TRBD2 (5 bases). Germline V gene data show CDR1 as SNHLY and CDR2 as FYNNEI. V was trimmed by 5 bases and J by 4 bases, leaving 9 bases between them. CDR3 length: 13 amino acids. The CDR3 spells CASSTTTYNEQFF. The sequenced CDR3 bases are TGTGCCAGCAGTACGACTACTTACAATGAG.

CDR3 in amino acids: CASRRADPDTGELFF. CDR3 bases read: TGCGCCAGCCGGCGGGCAGACCCTGACACCGGGGAG. V and J are TRBV5-1 and TRBJ2-2; weak D call: TRBD2 (5 bases). Coverage ceases 3 residues before the CDR3 finishes, and the germline J gene fills in the end. Germline V gene lookup returns CDR1 SGHRS and CDR2 YFSETQ. The CDR3 contains 15 residues. V gave up 7 bases and J gave up 3 bases, with 16 bases separating them.

In the case of this clone: The read terminates 3 residues before the CDR3 end, so the remaining end is supplied by the germline J gene. The chain is built from TRBV2 and TRBJ2-1; possibly TRBD2 for D (6 bases). This CDR3 comprises 14 residues. Germline V gene data show CDR1 as SNHLY and CDR2 as FYNNEI. Trimming took off 3 bases at V and 2 bases at J, with 8 bases between the two ends. Here the CDR3 reads CASSETGAYNEQFF. The DNA read from the CDR3 is TGTGCCAGCAGTGAGACGGGGGCCTACAATGAG.

The CDR3 reads CASSEATLDQPQHF. The DNA read from the CDR3 is TGTGCCAGCAGTGAAGCGACACTGGATCAGCCC. V gene TRBV2 combines with J gene TRBJ1-5, with D hard to call. The read gets to within 3 residues of the CDR3 end, and the germline J gene fills in the rest. V dropped 0 bases and J dropped 5 bases, with 8 bases sitting between them. Germline CDR1 and CDR2: SNHLY and FYNNEI. The CDR3 has 14 residues.

In the case of this clone: Sequencing ends 3 residues short of the CDR3 end; the germline J gene provides the rest. The chain combines TRBV30 with TRBJ2-5; D is uncertain. This CDR3 spans 12 amino acids. Germline V CDR1 and CDR2: GTSNPN, SVGIG (reference sequence). Between the trimmed V and J ends, which lost 4 bases and 0 bases, there was a span of 6 bases. CDR3 residues: CAWTVNQETQYF. The covered CDR3 bases are TGTGCCTGGACAGTTAACCAAGAGACC. The full variable domain, its missing parts supplied by reference TRBV30 and TRBJ2-5, is SQTIHQWPATLVQPVGSPLSLECTVEGTSNPNLYWYRQAAGRGLQLLFYSVGIGQISSEVPQNLSASRPQDRQFILSSKKLLLSDSGFYLCAWTVNQETQYFGPGTRLLVL.